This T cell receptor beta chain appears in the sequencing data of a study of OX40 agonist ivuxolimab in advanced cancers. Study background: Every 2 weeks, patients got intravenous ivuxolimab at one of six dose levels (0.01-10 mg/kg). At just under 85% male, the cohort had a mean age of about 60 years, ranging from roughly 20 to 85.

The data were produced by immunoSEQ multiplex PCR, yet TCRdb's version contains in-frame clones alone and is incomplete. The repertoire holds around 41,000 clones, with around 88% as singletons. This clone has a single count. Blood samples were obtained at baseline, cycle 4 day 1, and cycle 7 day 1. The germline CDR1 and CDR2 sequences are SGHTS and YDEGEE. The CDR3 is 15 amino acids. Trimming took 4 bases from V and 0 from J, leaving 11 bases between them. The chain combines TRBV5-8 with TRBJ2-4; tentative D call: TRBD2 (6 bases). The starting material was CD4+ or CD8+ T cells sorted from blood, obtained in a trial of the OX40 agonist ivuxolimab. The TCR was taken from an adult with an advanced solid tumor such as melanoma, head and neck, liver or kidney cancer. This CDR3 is CASSVGTEAKNIQYF. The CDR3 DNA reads TGTGCCAGCAGCGTAGGGACTGAAGCCAAAAACATTCAGTACTTC.